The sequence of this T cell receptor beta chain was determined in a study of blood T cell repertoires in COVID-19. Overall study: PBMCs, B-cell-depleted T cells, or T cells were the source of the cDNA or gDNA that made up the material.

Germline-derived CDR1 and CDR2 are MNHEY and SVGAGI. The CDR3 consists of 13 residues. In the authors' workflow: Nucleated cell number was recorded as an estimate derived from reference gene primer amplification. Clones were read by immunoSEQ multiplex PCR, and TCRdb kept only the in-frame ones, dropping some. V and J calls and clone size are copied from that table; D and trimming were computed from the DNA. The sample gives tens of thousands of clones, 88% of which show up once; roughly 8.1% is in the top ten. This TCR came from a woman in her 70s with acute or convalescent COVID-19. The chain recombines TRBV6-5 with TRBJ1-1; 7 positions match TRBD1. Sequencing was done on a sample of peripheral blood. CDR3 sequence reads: CVLGGAWNTEAFF. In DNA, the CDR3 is TGTGTACTAGGGGGCGCCTGGAACACTGAAGCTTTCTTT.